The rows below give T cell receptor beta chains drawn from one sample of a study of identical twins. TCRdb re-analysed the 5' RACE reads in MiXCR, keeping a single row per CDR3 protein. The profile shows about 460,000 distinct CDR3 sequences, approximately 14% of them singletons. These data were also reused for a study on yellow fever vaccine responses in identical twins.

Sequenced: CD4+ T cells sorted from blood. Every receptor here comes from a woman younger than 30 in good health. The conserved cysteine and the conserved F or W are not part of the CDR3 here. The D gene is left open where the match is weak.

len	v_gene	j_gene	d_gene	CDR3aa
8	TRBV2	TRBJ2-5	-	AILGETQY
14	TRBV19	TRBJ2-5	TRBD2	ASSIQASGSGETQY
13	TRBV5-1	TRBJ2-2	-	ASSGSGTNTGELF
13	TRBV6-5	TRBJ2-1	TRBD2	ASSYLRLAGVEQF
15	TRBV5-1	TRBJ2-3	TRBD2	ASSLDSGGPSTDTQY
10	TRBV6-2/TRBV6-3	TRBJ1-1	TRBD1	ASKDRGTEAF
11	TRBV20-1	TRBJ1-1	TRBD1	SAPGQGNTEAF
13	TRBV12-3/TRBV12-4	TRBJ2-7	TRBD1	ASRLAGTGGYEQY
12	TRBV20-1	TRBJ1-1	-	SASEDSKNTEAF
12	TRBV5-1	TRBJ2-3	-	ASSLVGHSDTQY
10	TRBV25-1	TRBJ2-3	-	ASSEGLGTQY
11	TRBV12-3/TRBV12-4	TRBJ1-1	TRBD1	ASTTTGVTEAF
16	TRBV4-2	TRBJ2-3	TRBD2	ASSPAGLVSGSTDTQY
14	TRBV10-3	TRBJ2-3	TRBD1	AISETGTGKSDTQY
12	TRBV7-2	TRBJ2-7	TRBD2	ASSLGAGDYEQY
13	TRBV24-1	TRBJ2-5	-	ATARPRGEGETQY
17	TRBV6-2/TRBV6-3	TRBJ2-4	TRBD1	ASSYSTVRGRVAKNIQY
14	TRBV12-3/TRBV12-4	TRBJ1-2	TRBD1	ASSSHRPDRGYGYT
18	TRBV14	TRBJ2-4	TRBD2	ASSQKAGLAGQLAKNIQY
13	TRBV29-1	TRBJ2-1	-	SVAFRAVAYNEQF
12	TRBV5-1	TRBJ1-1	-	ASSSGWENTEAF
11	TRBV5-1	TRBJ2-1	-	ASSLVGGHEQF
14	TRBV7-9	TRBJ2-7	TRBD1	ASSLGRGQGTYEQY
14	TRBV9	TRBJ2-1	-	ASSVATGSELAARF
14	TRBV12-3/TRBV12-4	TRBJ2-3	TRBD2	ASSSPSGSFTDTQY
12	TRBV20-1	TRBJ2-7	-	SASLEIPLYEQY
14	TRBV27	TRBJ2-7	-	ASSLSARVVTHEQY
15	TRBV3-1	TRBJ2-3	TRBD2	ASSQEQGLAGVDTQY
11	TRBV6-5	TRBJ1-1	-	ASSYPGGTEAF
14	TRBV5-5	TRBJ2-3	TRBD2	ASSLAPGLATDTQY
13	TRBV6-1	TRBJ2-4	-	ASSPWVGPMAFQY
11	TRBV12-3/TRBV12-4	TRBJ2-2	-	ASGKGSTGELF
15	TRBV14	TRBJ2-3	TRBD2	ASSQDPSSGEEDTQY
12	TRBV2	TRBJ2-6	-	ASEQGAGANVLT
12	TRBV2	TRBJ2-3	TRBD2	ASTSSGTGDTQY
11	TRBV2	TRBJ2-1	-	ASSDVGVYEQF
14	TRBV7-2	TRBJ2-7	TRBD2	ASSLEASGGAYEQY